This is a list of T cell receptor beta chains from one sample in a study of CXCR3-negative and CXCR3-positive naive CD8 T cells. After re-calling the 5' RACE reads, TCRdb lists one entry per CDR3 protein, DNA absent. Its table records approximately 120,000 distinct CDR3 sequences. The material sequenced was naive CXCR3+ CD8+ T cells from blood. Every receptor here comes from a human donor in good health. Some clones in this sample may be carry-over from other donors' samples. Both conserved end residues are part of each CDR3.

v_call: TRBV4-3
j_call: TRBJ2-1
cdr3_aa: CASSQDRTPGGEQFF

v_call: TRBV7-8
j_call: TRBJ2-1
cdr3_aa: CASSTGQGYNEQFF

v_call: TRBV7-9
j_call: TRBJ1-1
cdr3_aa: CASSLGVRVVGMNTEAFF

v_call: TRBV5-1
j_call: TRBJ2-1
cdr3_aa: CASSRDSREQFF

v_call: TRBV7-2
j_call: TRBJ1-1
cdr3_aa: CASSVGQNTEAFF

v_call: TRBV7-3
j_call: TRBJ2-3
cdr3_aa: CASSLTLTAYTDTQYF

v_call: TRBV29-1
j_call: TRBJ2-7
cdr3_aa: CSVETRLQGSYEQYF

v_call: TRBV29-1
j_call: TRBJ2-1
cdr3_aa: CSVEGTGTSGIYNEQFF

v_call: TRBV11-2
j_call: TRBJ2-3
cdr3_aa: CASSLGLAGLRDTQYF

v_call: TRBV20-1
j_call: TRBJ2-2
cdr3_aa: CSATGQERTGELFF